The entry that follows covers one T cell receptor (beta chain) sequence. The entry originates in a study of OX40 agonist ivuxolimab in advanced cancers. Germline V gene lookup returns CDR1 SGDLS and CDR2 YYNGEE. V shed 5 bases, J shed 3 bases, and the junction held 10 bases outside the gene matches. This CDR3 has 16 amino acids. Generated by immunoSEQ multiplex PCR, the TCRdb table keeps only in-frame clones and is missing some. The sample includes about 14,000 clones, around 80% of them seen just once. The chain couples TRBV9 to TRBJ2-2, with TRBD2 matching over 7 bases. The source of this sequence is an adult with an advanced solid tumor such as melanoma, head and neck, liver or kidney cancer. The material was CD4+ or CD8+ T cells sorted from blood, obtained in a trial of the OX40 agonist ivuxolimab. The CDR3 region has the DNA TGTGCCAGCAGTCTCCCGGGGGAGGGATACACCGGGGAGCTGTTTTTT. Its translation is CASSLPGEGYTGELFF.